The 19 T cell receptor beta chains below come from one sample, sequenced in a study of cytomegalovirus exposure and HLA in healthy donors. This PCR relied on a set of 60 Vbeta primers and 13 Jbeta primers. The method was immunoSEQ multiplex PCR; TCRdb's version includes in-frame clones alone and lacks a portion of them. This table holds 150,000 to 180,000 clones, 74% found once. Sample: PBMCs. The receptors shown here come from a man between 25 and 39 years old in good health and CMV-seronegative.

The chain uses TRBV6-5 and TRBJ2-7; 11 bases match TRBD1. The CDR3 runs 15 residues. Germline V gene data show CDR1 as MNHEY and CDR2 as SVGAGI. J was trimmed by 2 bases and V by 6 bases; bases with no gene match: 6. The CDR3 bases are TGTGCCAGCAGGAAGCCGGGACAGGGGGCCTACGAGCAGTACTTC. Protein product: CASRKPGQGAYEQYF.

This sequence joins TRBV9 and TRBJ1-1, with D perhaps TRBD1 (6 bases). Deletions cut 4 bases from V and 5 bases from J, with 12 bases between. Looked up from germline, CDR1 is SGDLS and CDR2 is YYNGEE. This CDR3 has 13 residues. This CDR3 is CASSTGQGTEAFF. CDR3 nucleotide sequence: TGTGCCAGCAGCACAGGGCAAGGAACTGAAGCTTTCTTT.

This sequence joins TRBV4-1 and TRBJ2-7; possibly TRBD2 for D (5 bases). The CDR3 length is 14 residues. Germline V gene sequence: CDR1 MGHRA, CDR2 YSYEKL. The V and J ends lost 3 bases and 5 bases respectively, with 14 bases between them. The DNA for the CDR3 is TGCGCCAGCAGCCACCCGGGAAAGGCCCACGAGCAGTACTTC. Amino acids: CASSHPGKAHEQYF.

The chain links TRBV4-3 to TRBJ2-7; 9 bases fit TRBD1. Germline-derived CDR1 and CDR2 are LGHNA and YSLEER. The J segment lost 3 bases and the V segment lost 0 bases, leaving 3 bases of the junction unmatched. This CDR3 region has 15 residues. The CDR3 here is CASSQEEGQGYEQYF. In DNA form, the CDR3 reads TGCGCCAGCAGCCAAGAGGAGGGACAGGGCTACGAGCAGTACTTC.

V is TRBV29-1 and J is TRBJ2-1; 7 nucleotides match TRBD1. Germline lookup yields CDR1 SQVTM and CDR2 ANQGSEA. CDR3 length equals 12 residues. Losses at the gene ends were 8 bases for V and 5 bases for J; bases not matched to a gene: 6. As DNA, the CDR3 is TGCAGCACCCGACAGGGTCACAATGAGCAGTTCTTC. The encoded protein is CSTRQGHNEQFF.

This chain joins TRBV7-9 and TRBJ1-1, with D tentatively TRBD1 (5 bases). Germline CDR1 is SEHNR and CDR2 is FQNEAQ (reference sequence). V lost 2 bases and J lost 1, with 8 bases in between. The CDR3 totals 14 residues. CDR3 sequence reads: CASSLNTGNTEAFF. CDR3 bases: TGTGCCAGCAGCTTAAACACAGGGAACACTGAAGCTTTCTTT.

V and J are TRBV19 and TRBJ2-3, with 11 bases matching TRBD2. Trimming cost V 4 bases and J 0 bases; bases outside gene matches: 0. CDR3 length: 15 residues. Per the germline V gene, CDR1 is LNHDA and CDR2 is SQIVND (reference sequence). The CDR3 sequence: CASSRTSGSTDTQYF. CDR3 bases: TGTGCCAGTAGTAGGACTAGCGGGAGCACAGATACGCAGTATTTT.

The chain has TRBV7-2 and TRBJ2-7; D possibly corresponds to TRBD1 (6 bases). Germline CDR1 and CDR2: SGHTA and FQGNSA. V lost 5 bases, J lost 3 bases, and 14 bases lay in between. The length of the CDR3 is 14 residues. In DNA, the CDR3 is TGTGCCAGCAGCCATGGGGCAGGGGACTACGAGCAGTACTTC. As protein: CASSHGAGDYEQYF.

V and J are TRBV7-9 and TRBJ2-7; 7 nucleotides agree with TRBD1. Germline CDR1 is SEHNR and CDR2 is FQNEAQ (reference sequence). V lost 1 base and J lost 3; bases outside the gene matches: 3. The CDR3 is made up of 14 amino acids. The CDR3 DNA reads TGTGCCAGCAGCTTAGTGGGGACAGACTACGAGCAGTACTTC. This sequence encodes CASSLVGTDYEQYF.

This clone was seen a few times. This sequence joins TRBV7-9 and TRBJ2-5; D not certain. The V gene lost 6 bases and the J gene lost 0 bases, with 5 bases spanning the gap. Germline V gives CDR1 SEHNR, CDR2 FQNEAQ (reference sequence). This CDR3 contains 12 residues. CDR3 DNA: TGTGCCAGCAGGGAGAACCAAGAGACCCAGTACTTC. Its protein product is CASRENQETQYF.

V and J are TRBV10-3 and TRBJ2-4; TRBD1 matches at 7 bases. J gave up 1 base and V 3 bases, and 12 bases lay outside the gene matches. From germline, CDR1 is ENHRY and CDR2 SYGVKD. CDR3 length: 18 residues. The DNA for the CDR3 is TGTGCCATCAGTGAAAGTGTAGGCACCAGGGGGGCCAAAAACATTCAGTACTTC. It is translated as CAISESVGTRGAKNIQYF.

The chain recombines TRBV27 with TRBJ2-5, with D tentatively TRBD2 (6 bases). The DNA end lines up better with TRBJ2-7; the J call may be wrong. The germline V gene has CDR1 MNHEY and CDR2 SMNVEV (reference sequence). This CDR3 is built from 13 residues. In DNA, the CDR3 is TGTGCCAGCAGATCGATAGGGACTCACGAGCAGTACTTC. This encodes CASRSIGTHEQYF.

The chain uses TRBV5-4 and TRBJ2-7, with TRBD1 as a possible D gene (5 bases). This CDR3 contains 16 residues. Per germline, CDR1 SGHNT and CDR2 YYREEE (reference sequence). V lost 0 bases to trimming and J lost 0 bases, with 13 bases between them. The CDR3 coding sequence is TGTGCCAGCAGCTTGGCGGGCGGACAACGCTCCTACGAGCAGTACTTC. Amino acids: CASSLAGGQRSYEQYF.

For this clone: This CDR3 is also generated by other DNA sequences in the sample. The V and J genes are TRBV28 and TRBJ2-4, with D perhaps matching TRBD2 (5 bases). The CDR3 spans 13 residues. The V gene lost 6 bases and the J gene lost 3 bases, with 9 bases spanning the gap. Germline CDR1 MDHEN, CDR2 SYDVKM. CDR3 coding DNA: TGTGCCAGCAGGGAGGTAAGCAAAAACATTCAGTACTTC. This codes for CASREVSKNIQYF.

The gene calls are TRBV11-1 and TRBJ2-3, with 11 bases lining up with TRBD1. From germline, CDR1 is SGHAT and CDR2 FQDESV (reference sequence). V shed 5 bases and J 5 bases; nucleotides not matched to a gene: 6. This CDR3 has 15 residues. CDR3 sequence reads: CASSGGQGAGDTQYF. The CDR3 coding sequence is TGTGCCAGCAGCGGAGGACAGGGGGCGGGAGATACGCAGTATTTT.

The chain has TRBV28 and TRBJ2-5, with D uncertain. CDR1 and CDR2 (germline): MDHEN, SYDVKM. Trimming removed 6 bases from V and 1 base from J, with 9 bases in between. The CDR3 contains 13 residues. The CDR3 DNA reads TGTGCCAGCAGCCCCGGGTTCCAAGAGACCCAGTACTTC. It translates to CASSPGFQETQYF.

As for this clone: At one end, the junction sequence differs from germline, possibly due to a read error. The V and J genes are TRBV9 and TRBJ1-2; D not resolved. The germline V gene encodes CDR1 SGDLS and CDR2 YYNGEE. The CDR3 extends over 14 amino acids. The CDR3 sequence: CASSGREGVYGYPF. The CDR3 DNA reads TGTGCCAGCAGTGGTAGGGAGGGAGTCTATGGCTACCCCTTC. The full variable domain, in which reference TRBV9 and TRBJ1-2 provide the parts outside the CDR3, is DSGVTQTPKHLITATGQRVTLRCSPRSGDLSVYWYQQSLDQGLQFLIQYYNGEERAKGNILERFSAQQFPDLHSELNLSSLELGDSALYFCASSGREGVYGYPFGSGTRLTVV.

This clone was seen a few times. The rearrangement joins TRBV4-1 to TRBJ2-3, with 9 bases lining up with TRBD2. The CDR3 is 21 amino acids. Germline V gene data show CDR1 as MGHRA and CDR2 as YSYEKL. V lost 3 bases to trimming and J lost 1 base; unmatched junction nucleotides: 20. Written as DNA, the CDR3 is TGCGCCAGCAGCCACCCTCCGGCAGCGGGGGGCCCCGTGGGGGGCACAGATACGCAGTATTTT. It encodes CASSHPPAAGGPVGGTDTQYF.

In its sample, this clone was seen a few times. The rearrangement joins TRBV5-1 to TRBJ1-5, with 8 positions matching TRBD1. The CDR3 extends over 16 amino acids. The V gene end was trimmed by 0 bases and the J gene end by 6 bases; junction bases not matched to a gene: 8. CDR1 is SGHRS, CDR2 YFSETQ, per germline. The CDR3 is CASSLGGHRGTQPQHF. In nucleotides, the CDR3 is TGCGCCAGCAGCTTGGGTGGGCACAGGGGGACTCAGCCCCAGCATTTT.